These T cell receptor beta chains were read from a single sample in a study of a mutant IDH1 vaccine in newly diagnosed glioma. The repertoire was sequenced with immunoSEQ multiplex PCR; TCRdb's copy has only in-frame clones and lacks some. The sample lists over 50,000 clones, over 75% seen once, with about 14% in the top ten. The antigens of these receptors remain unknown. Sequencing was performed on PBMCs, taken from a glioma patient whose treatment included an IDH1 peptide vaccine. Receptor source: a man between 18 and 35 years old with glioma. Both conserved end residues are part of each CDR3. The D gene is left open where the match is weak. Clone size, where shown, is once, few, many, or a class for clones that have expanded.

D gene | J gene | V gene | clone size | CDR3 protein | CDR3 DNA
. | TRBJ1-4 | TRBV5-1 | . | CASRWGTNEKLFF | TGCGCCAGCAGGTGGGGGACTAATGAAAAACTGTTTTTT
. | TRBJ2-2 | TRBV6-6 | . | CASSRSTGELFF | TGTGCCAGCAGCCGGTCGACCGGGGAGCTGTTTTTT
. | TRBJ2-1 | TRBV6-1 | once | CASRVQRGNEQFF | TGTGCCAGCAGGGTGCAACGGGGGAATGAGCAGTTCTTC
TRBD1 | TRBJ1-4 | TRBV28 | . | CASSLGGEQGIF | TGTGCCAGCAGTTTGGGAGGGGAACAGGGGATTTTT
. | TRBJ2-1 | TRBV28 | few | CASSPVGRADQYNEQFF | TGTGCCAGCAGCCCCGTGGGTAGGGCAGATCAGTACAATGAGCAGTTCTTC
TRBD1 | TRBJ1-5 | TRBV7-3 | . | CASSLKGRGRGTNQPQHF | TGTGCCAGCAGCTTAAAGGGTCGGGGCAGGGGGACCAATCAGCCCCAGCATTTT
. | TRBJ2-1 | TRBV19 | few | CASSIVSNFGNEQFF | TGTGCCAGTAGTATAGTTTCCAATTTCGGGAATGAGCAGTTCTTC
. | TRBJ1-2 | TRBV7-9 | . | CASSLEPNYGYTF | TGTGCCAGCAGCTTAGAACCGAACTATGGCTACACCTTC
. | TRBJ1-1 | TRBV4-1 | . | CASSQGGANTEAFF | TGCGCCAGCAGCCAAGGGGGCGCGAACACTGAAGCTTTCTTT
. | TRBJ1-2 | TRBV4-1 | . | CASSPGLGAGYGYTF | TGCGCCAGCAGCCCCGGACTGGGCGCAGGCTATGGCTACACCTTC
TRBD1 | TRBJ1-4 | TRBV5-1 | once | CASSQGATNEKLFF | TGCGCCAGCAGCCAGGGGGCAACTAATGAAAAACTGTTTTTT
. | TRBJ2-7 | TRBV9 | . | CASSVTGTYEQYF | TGTGCCAGCAGCGTTACGGGTACCTACGAGCAGTACTTC
. | TRBJ2-7 | TRBV9 | . | CASSLGASSSYEQYF | TGTGCCAGCAGCTTGGGGGCGTCTAGCTCCTACGAGCAGTACTTC
. | TRBJ2-2 | TRBV19 | few | CASSRFPGLLNTGELFF | TGTGCCAGTAGTCGATTCCCGGGACTCTTGAACACCGGGGAGCTGTTTTTT
. | TRBJ2-6 | TRBV6-5 | . | CASKPDSAGANVLTF | TGTGCCAGCAAGCCCGACAGCGCTGGGGCCAACGTCCTGACTTTC
. | TRBJ2-2 | TRBV15 | . | CATSRDRIGGGELFF | TGTGCCACCAGCAGAGATCGAATCGGGGGCGGGGAGCTGTTTTTT
. | TRBJ2-2 | TRBV14 | . | CASSENSRTGELFF | TGTGCCAGCAGCGAAAATAGTCGGACCGGGGAGCTGTTTTTT
. | TRBJ1-2 | TRBV6-5 | . | CASSSNTGTSYGYTF | TGTGCCAGCAGTTCTAATACCGGGACATCTTATGGCTACACCTTC
TRBD2 | TRBJ2-7 | TRBV4-1 | . | CASSQLAGGYEQYF | TGCGCCAGCAGCCAGCTAGCGGGGGGGTACGAGCAGTACTTC
. | TRBJ1-2 | TRBV18 | few | CASSPVGVSEGYTF | TGTGCCAGCTCACCAGTGGGAGTGTCGGAGGGCTACACCTTC
TRBD2 | TRBJ2-4 | TRBV4-3 | . | CASSQENRFSGTKNIQYF | TGCGCCAGCAGCCAAGAGAACCGGTTTAGCGGGACCAAAAACATTCAGTACTTC
. | TRBJ2-2 | TRBV5-4 | . | CASRHPNTGELFF | TGTGCCAGCAGGCATCCGAACACCGGGGAGCTGTTTTTT